These 10 T cell receptor beta chains were sequenced from one sample in a study of naive and memory T cell subsets. An equimolar mix of two oligonucleotides served as the beta constant-region primer for TRBC1 and TRBC2. Via MiXCR, TCRdb re-called the UMI-ligation and nested PCR reads, giving one row per CDR3 protein. This sample has around 160,000 distinct CDR3 sequences, with over 15% found just once. Material: naive CD4+ T cells from blood. All receptors derive from a human donor in good health.

This clonotype was observed a few times. The chain links TRBV18 to TRBJ2-7, with 8 bases identical to TRBD1. Germline V lookup: CDR1 KGHSH, CDR2 LQKENI. Germline trimming cut 4 bases from V and 3 bases from J; bases unmatched to any gene: 8. This CDR3 spans 15 amino acids. The chain's CDR3 is CASSRQAGGLYEQYF. The CDR3 DNA follows: TGTGCCAGCTCACGGCAGGCAGGGGGCCTCTACGAGCAGTACTTC.

There are a few counts of this clonotype. The chain recombines TRBV4-1 with TRBJ2-1, with D perhaps TRBD1 (5 bases). Germline-derived CDR1 and CDR2 are MGHRA and YSYEKL. The CDR3 has 11 amino acids. V lost 5 bases and J lost 9, with 8 bases in between. CDR3 sequence: CASSLGREQFF. CDR3 DNA: TGCGCCAGCAGCTTGGGGCGTGAGCAGTTCTTC.

The chain uses TRBV20-1 and TRBJ2-1; D gene unclear. From germline, CDR1 is DFQATT and CDR2 SNEGSKA (reference sequence). The CDR3 extends over 13 amino acids. Between the trimmed V and J ends, which lost 0 bases and 7 bases, there was a span of 10 bases. The CDR3, as DNA: TGCAGTGCTAGAGATCCAGCGTGGAATGAGCAGTTCTTC. Amino acids: CSARDPAWNEQFF.

This clonotype was seen a handful of times. The gene calls are TRBV29-1 and TRBJ1-2; 12 positions agree with TRBD1. V shed 8 bases, J shed 6 bases, and the junction held 10 bases outside the gene matches. Germline CDR1 is SQVTM and CDR2 is ANQGSEA. The CDR3 is made up of 14 amino acids. CDR3 in DNA: TGCAGCTTTCAGAGTAGGGACAGGGGGCATGGCTACACCTTC. Protein: CSFQSRDRGHGYTF.

The chain employs TRBV5-1 and TRBJ2-5, with 12 bases fitting TRBD2. CDR1 is SGHRS and CDR2 is YFSETQ in the germline V gene. CDR3 length equals 16 residues. V lost 4 bases to trimming and J lost 1 base; unmatched junction nucleotides: 5. The CDR3 DNA follows: TGCGCCAGCAGCCGTACACTAGCGGGAGGCCAAGAGACCCAGTACTTC. It codes for CASSRTLAGGQETQYF.

The chain uses TRBV12-3 or TRBV12-4 and TRBJ2-7; 9 bases agree with TRBD1. With 5 bases clipped from V and 0 bases from J, the junction kept 2 bases outside the gene matches. This CDR3 has 14 residues. CDR3 in DNA: TGTGCCAGCAGTGGGACAGGGAGCTCCTACGAGCAGTACTTC. This encodes CASSGTGSSYEQYF.

This clonotype came up a few times. J is TRBJ2-4 and V is TRBV20-1, with D unresolved. Germline CDR1 is DFQATT and CDR2 is SNEGSKA (reference sequence). This CDR3 region has 15 residues. Trimming stripped 5 bases from V and 0 bases from J, with 14 bases between. The chain's CDR3 is CSASTAPLAKNIQYF. DNA for the CDR3: TGCAGTGCTTCAACAGCACCGCTAGCCAAAAACATTCAGTACTTC.

This clonotype was counted many times. The chain couples TRBV12-3 or TRBV12-4 to TRBJ1-1; D ambiguous. Deletions cut 7 bases from V and 2 bases from J, with 5 bases between. The CDR3 covers 11 residues. This CDR3 reads CASNRNTEAFF. The CDR3 coding sequence is TGTGCCAGCAATAGAAACACTGAAGCTTTCTTT.

This clonotype was recorded at least ten times. CDR3 amino acids: CASSLSKGPQPQHF. CDR3 in DNA: TGTGCCAGCAGTTTGTCGAAGGGCCCTCAGCCCCAGCATTTT. The rearrangement uses TRBV12-3 or TRBV12-4 and TRBJ1-5, with D hard to call. CDR3 length equals 14 residues. V gave up 3 bases and J gave up 6 bases, with 12 bases separating them.

The chain couples TRBV5-6 to TRBJ1-5, with D perhaps TRBD1 (6 bases). Trimming removed 1 base from V and 3 bases from J, with 14 bases in between. CDR3 length: 16 residues. The germline gives CDR1 SGHDT, CDR2 YYEEEE. CDR3: CASSLRARGYNQPQHF. As DNA, the CDR3 is TGTGCCAGCAGCTTGCGGGCCAGGGGTTACAATCAGCCCCAGCATTTT.